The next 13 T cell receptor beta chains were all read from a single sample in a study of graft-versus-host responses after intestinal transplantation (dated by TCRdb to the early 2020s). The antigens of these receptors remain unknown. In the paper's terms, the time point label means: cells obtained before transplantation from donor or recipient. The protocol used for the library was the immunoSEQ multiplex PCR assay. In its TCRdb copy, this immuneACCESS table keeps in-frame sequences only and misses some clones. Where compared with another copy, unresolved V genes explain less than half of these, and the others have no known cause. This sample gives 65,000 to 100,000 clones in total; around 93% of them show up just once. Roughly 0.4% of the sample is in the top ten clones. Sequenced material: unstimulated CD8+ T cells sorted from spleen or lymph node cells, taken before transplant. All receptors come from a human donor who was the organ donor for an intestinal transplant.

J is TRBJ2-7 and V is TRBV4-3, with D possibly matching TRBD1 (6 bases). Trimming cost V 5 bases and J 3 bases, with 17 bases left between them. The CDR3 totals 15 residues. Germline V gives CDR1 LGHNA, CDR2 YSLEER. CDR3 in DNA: TGCGCCAGCAGCTACGGGACAATTGGGGGCTACGAGCAGTACTTC. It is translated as CASSYGTIGGYEQYF.

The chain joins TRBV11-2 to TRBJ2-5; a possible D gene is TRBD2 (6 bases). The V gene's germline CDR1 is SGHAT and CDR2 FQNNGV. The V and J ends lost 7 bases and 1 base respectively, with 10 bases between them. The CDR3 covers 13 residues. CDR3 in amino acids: CASIPTSQETQYF. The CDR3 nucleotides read TGTGCCAGCATTCCGACTAGCCAAGAGACCCAGTACTTC.

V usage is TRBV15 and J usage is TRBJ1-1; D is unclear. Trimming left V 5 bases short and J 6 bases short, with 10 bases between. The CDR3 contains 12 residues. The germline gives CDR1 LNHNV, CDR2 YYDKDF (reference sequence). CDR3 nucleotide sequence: TGTGCCACCAGCGGGCCGCAAGCTGAAGCTTTCTTT. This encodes CATSGPQAEAFF.

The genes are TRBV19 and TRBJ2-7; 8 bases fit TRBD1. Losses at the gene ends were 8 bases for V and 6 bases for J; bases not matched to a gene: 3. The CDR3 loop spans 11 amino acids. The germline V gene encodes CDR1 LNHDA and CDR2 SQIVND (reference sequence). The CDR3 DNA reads TGTGCCAGTGGACAGGGTGGCGAGCAGTACTTC. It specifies CASGQGGEQYF.

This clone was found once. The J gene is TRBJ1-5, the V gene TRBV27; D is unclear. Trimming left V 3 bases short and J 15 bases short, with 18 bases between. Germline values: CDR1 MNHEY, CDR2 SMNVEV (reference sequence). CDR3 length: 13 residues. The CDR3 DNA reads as TGTGCCAGCAGTTTTAGTGAGGAATCAAGGTTGCATTTT. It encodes CASSFSEESRLHF.

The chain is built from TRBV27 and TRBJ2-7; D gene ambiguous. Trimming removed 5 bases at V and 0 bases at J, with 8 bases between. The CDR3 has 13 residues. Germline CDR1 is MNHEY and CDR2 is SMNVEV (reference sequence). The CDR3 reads CASSPPNSYEQYF. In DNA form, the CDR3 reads TGTGCCAGCAGTCCCCCAAACTCCTACGAGCAGTACTTC.

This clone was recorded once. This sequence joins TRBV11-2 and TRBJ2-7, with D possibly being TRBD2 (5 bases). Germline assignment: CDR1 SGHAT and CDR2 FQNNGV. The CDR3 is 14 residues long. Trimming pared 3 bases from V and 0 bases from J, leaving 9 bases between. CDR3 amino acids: CASSFTGNSYEQYF. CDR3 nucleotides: TGTGCCAGCAGCTTTACGGGGAACTCCTACGAGCAGTACTTC.

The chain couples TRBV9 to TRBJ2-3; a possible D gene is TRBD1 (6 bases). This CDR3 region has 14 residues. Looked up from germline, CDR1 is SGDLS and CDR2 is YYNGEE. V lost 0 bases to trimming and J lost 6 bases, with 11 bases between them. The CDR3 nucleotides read TGTGCCAGCAGCGTAGCTCTGGGGGCCGATACGCAGTATTTT. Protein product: CASSVALGADTQYF.

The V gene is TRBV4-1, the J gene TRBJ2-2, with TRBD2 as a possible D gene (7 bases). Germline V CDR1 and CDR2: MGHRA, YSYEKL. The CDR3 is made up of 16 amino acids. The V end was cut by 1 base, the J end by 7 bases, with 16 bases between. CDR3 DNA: TGCGCCAGCAGCCAAGGGAGGGGGGGCCTGGGCGGGGAGCTGTTTTTT. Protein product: CASSQGRGGLGGELFF.

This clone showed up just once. CDR3 in DNA: TGTGCCAGCAGCGACCGATACTTCCCGACCCAGTACTTC. Translated: CASSDRYFPTQYF. The genes are TRBV9 and TRBJ2-5; D unclear. The length of the CDR3 is 13 residues. V lost 3 bases to trimming and J lost 7 bases, with 13 bases between them. From germline, CDR1 is SGDLS and CDR2 YYNGEE. Full variable domain (remainder filled in from reference TRBV9 and TRBJ2-5): DSGVTQTPKHLITATGQRVTLRCSPRSGDLSVYWYQQSLDQGLQFLIQYYNGEERAKGNILERFSAQQFPDLHSELNLSSLELGDSALYFCASSDRYFPTQYFGPGTRLLVL.

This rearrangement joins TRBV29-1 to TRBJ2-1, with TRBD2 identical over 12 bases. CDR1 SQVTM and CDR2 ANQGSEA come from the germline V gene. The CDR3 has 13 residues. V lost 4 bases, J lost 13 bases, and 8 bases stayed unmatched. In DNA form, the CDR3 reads TGCAGCGTTGGGGCTAGCGGGGGGGCCGAACAGTTCTTC. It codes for CSVGASGGAEQFF.

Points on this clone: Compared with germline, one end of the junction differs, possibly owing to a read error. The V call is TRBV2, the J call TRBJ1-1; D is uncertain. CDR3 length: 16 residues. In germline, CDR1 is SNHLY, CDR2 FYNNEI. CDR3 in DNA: TGTGCCAGCACTGAACCGGGGAGGGTTAGGAACACTGAAGCTTTCTTT. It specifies CASTEPGRVRNTEAFF.

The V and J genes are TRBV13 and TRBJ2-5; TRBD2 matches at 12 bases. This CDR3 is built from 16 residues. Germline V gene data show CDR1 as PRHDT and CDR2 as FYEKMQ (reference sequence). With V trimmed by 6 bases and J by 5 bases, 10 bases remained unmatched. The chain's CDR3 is CASRPYTSGGFETQYF. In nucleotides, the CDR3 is TGTGCCAGCAGACCTTATACTAGCGGGGGGTTCGAGACCCAGTACTTC.